What follows are 25 T cell receptor beta chains derived from one specimen sequenced in a study of T-cell reconstitution after alpha-beta-depleted transplantation in children. Unique molecular identifiers were incorporated during preparation of the TCRbeta library. One entry per CDR3 protein, called by TCRdb with MiXCR from the PCR reads. The sample lists 150,000 to 200,000 distinct CDR3 sequences, around 10% seen once, with roughly an eighth in the top ten. The material was PBMCs, obtained before TCRalphabeta/CD19-depleted stem cell transplant. The receptor source for this set is a boy aged 2 to 9 with acute myeloid leukemia, due to receive a stem cell transplant.

This clonotype was seen repeatedly, ten times or more. This rearrangement joins TRBV12-3 or TRBV12-4 to TRBJ1-4; D uncertain. The CDR3 is 14 amino acids. V was pared by 3 bases and J by 8 bases, with 13 bases between. The CDR3 region is CASSFLGFGEKLFF. CDR3 in DNA: TGTGCCAGCAGTTTTTTAGGGTTCGGGGAAAAACTGTTTTTT.

In the case of this clonotype: A much larger clone lies one base from this, so it may be a read error. The chain joins TRBV18 to TRBJ2-7; 8 positions agree with TRBD2. The CDR3 sequence is 15 residues long. V lost 4 bases to trimming and J lost 2 bases; unmatched junction nucleotides: 7. The germline CDR1 and CDR2 sequences are KGHSH and LQKENI. The CDR3 spells CASSQSGRTAYEQYF. For the CDR3, the DNA is TGTGCCAGCTCACAGAGCGGGAGAACCGCCTACGAGCAGTACTTC.

This clonotype was recorded at least ten times. This chain uses TRBV20-1 with TRBJ2-7; a possible D gene is TRBD2 (7 bases). Germline CDR1 reads DFQATT; CDR2 reads SNEGSKA (reference sequence). Deletions cut 6 bases from V and 3 bases from J, with 18 bases between. This CDR3 comprises 14 residues. The CDR3 sequence: CSAVGGGGDYEQYF. CDR3 sequence (DNA): TGCAGTGCCGTAGGGGGGGGAGGAGACTACGAGCAGTACTTC.

At least ten counts were recorded for this clonotype. The chain carries TRBV12-3 or TRBV12-4 and TRBJ1-5; D is unclear. V lost 5 bases and J 0 bases, leaving 11 bases between the germline ends. The CDR3 spans 15 residues. The CDR3 region has the DNA TGTGCCAGCAGTCATCAGGCCTATAGCAATCAGCCCCAGCATTTT. Translated: CASSHQAYSNQPQHF.

This clonotype was recorded many times. The rearrangement links TRBV4-1 to TRBJ1-5, with D possibly TRBD1 on 6 matching bases. Per the germline V gene, CDR1 is MGHRA and CDR2 is YSYEKL. The V and J ends lost 0 bases and 2 bases respectively, with 11 bases between them. The CDR3 runs 16 residues. CDR3 sequence: CASSQEQGQRNQPQHF. In nucleotides, the CDR3 is TGCGCCAGCAGCCAAGAACAGGGCCAACGCAATCAGCCCCAGCATTTT.

This clonotype was detected a few times. The rearrangement uses TRBV5-1 and TRBJ2-1, with TRBD2 matching over 13 bases. CDR1 SGHRS and CDR2 YFSETQ come from the germline V gene. The CDR3 contains 16 residues. Unmatched junction bases numbered 2, after V lost 0 bases and J lost 5 bases. The DNA for the CDR3 is TGCGCCAGCAGCTTGGGACTAGCGGGGGGTAACAATGAGCAGTTCTTC. Translating it yields CASSLGLAGGNNEQFF. The full variable domain, in which reference TRBV5-1 and TRBJ2-1 provide the parts outside the CDR3, is KAGVTQTPRYLIKTRGQQVTLSCSPISGHRSVSWYQQTPGQGLQFLFEYFSETQRNKGNFPGRFSGRQFSNSRSEMNVSTLELGDSALYLCASSLGLAGGNNEQFFGPGTRLTVL.

Many counts were recorded for this clonotype. This chain links TRBV7-9 with TRBJ2-3, with D perhaps TRBD1 (5 bases). The CDR3 extends over 15 amino acids. Trimming took 2 bases from V and 14 from J, leaving 23 bases between them. Germline assignment: CDR1 SEHNR and CDR2 FQNEAQ (reference sequence). The CDR3 reads CASSLIRQGAFTGYF. DNA of the CDR3: TGTGCCAGCAGCTTAATCAGACAAGGGGCTTTCACGGGGTATTTT.

This clonotype showed up many times. The chain couples TRBV5-1 to TRBJ1-2; 9 nucleotides agree with TRBD1. Germline CDR1 SGHRS, CDR2 YFSETQ. The CDR3 is 12 amino acids. The V and J ends lost 7 bases and 7 bases, in that order; junction bases with no gene match: 5. This CDR3 is CASGTGSRGYTF. The DNA for the CDR3 is TGCGCCAGCGGGACAGGGAGCCGTGGCTACACCTTC.

This clonotype was counted at least ten times. The DNA for the CDR3 is TGTGCCAGCAGCCCAAGGGGTTCGAGGAACGAGCAGTACTTC. Translating it yields CASSPRGSRNEQYF. The chain carries TRBV7-6 and TRBJ2-7; a possible D gene is TRBD1 (5 bases). The CDR3 totals 14 residues. Germline assignment: CDR1 SGHVS and CDR2 FNYEAQ. V was trimmed by 5 bases and J by 5 bases, leaving 16 bases between them.

This clonotype was found many times. The V call is TRBV9, the J call TRBJ2-1, with D perhaps given as TRBD1 or TRBD2 (5 bases each). V lost 4 bases, J lost 1 base, and 12 bases lay in between. The CDR3 is 15 residues long. Germline V gene sequence: CDR1 SGDLS, CDR2 YYNGEE. The chain's CDR3 is CASSPRDASYNEQFF. CDR3 DNA sequence: TGTGCCAGCAGCCCCCGGGACGCGTCCTACAATGAGCAGTTCTTC. The full variable domain, in which reference TRBV9 and TRBJ2-1 provide the parts outside the CDR3, is DSGVTQTPKHLITATGQRVTLRCSPRSGDLSVYWYQQSLDQGLQFLIQYYNGEERAKGNILERFSAQQFPDLHSELNLSSLELGDSALYFCASSPRDASYNEQFFGPGTRLTVL.

This clonotype was seen repeatedly, ten times or more. The chain employs TRBV20-1 and TRBJ1-5; no reliable D call. V gave up 2 bases and J gave up 0 bases, with 11 bases separating them. The CDR3 is made up of 15 amino acids. CDR1 and CDR2 from the germline V gene are DFQATT and SNEGSKA (reference sequence). This chain's CDR3 is CSARISFYSNQPQHF. CDR3 bases: TGCAGTGCTAGAATCAGCTTTTATAGCAATCAGCCCCAGCATTTT.

The table lists this clonotype with many counts. The rearrangement joins TRBV10-3 to TRBJ2-1, with 8 bases lining up with TRBD1. This CDR3 spans 16 amino acids. Germline lookup yields CDR1 ENHRY and CDR2 SYGVKD. J lost 9 bases, V lost 2 bases, and 12 bases had no gene match. Written as DNA, the CDR3 is TGTGCCATCAGTGAGCCCGGGACAGGTAGAGCAGGTGAGCAGTTCTTC. Amino acid sequence: CAISEPGTGRAGEQFF.

This clonotype was recorded at least ten times. The chain uses TRBV2 and TRBJ1-4, with 8 bases lining up with TRBD1. Germline V gene sequence: CDR1 SNHLY, CDR2 FYNNEI. The CDR3 has 15 residues. Trimming removed 6 bases from V and 3 bases from J; junction bases left unmatched: 6. The chain's CDR3 is CASREQGVANEKLFF. The CDR3 nucleotides read TGTGCCAGCAGGGAACAGGGGGTGGCTAATGAAAAACTGTTTTTT.

This clonotype came up many times. CDR3 in amino acids: CSASRVGGLAPYEQYF. The CDR3 bases are TGCAGTGCTAGCCGGGTGGGGGGACTAGCACCCTACGAGCAGTACTTC. The genes are TRBV20-1 and TRBJ2-7, with 9 bases aligning to TRBD2. V lost 3 bases and J lost 2; bases outside the gene matches: 11. Germline assignment: CDR1 DFQATT and CDR2 SNEGSKA (reference sequence). This CDR3 spans 16 amino acids.

At least ten counts were recorded for this clonotype. V is TRBV20-1 and J is TRBJ2-3, with D possibly being TRBD2 (6 bases). Trimming shortened V by 3 bases and J by 1 base, and 11 bases separated the two germline ends. Germline values: CDR1 DFQATT, CDR2 SNEGSKA (reference sequence). CDR3 length: 14 amino acids. In nucleotides, the CDR3 is TGCAGTGCTAGGGGGCCGGGGGGCACAGATACGCAGTATTTT. Translation: CSARGPGGTDTQYF.

In its sample, this clonotype was seen many times. The V and J genes are TRBV5-1 and TRBJ2-7; perhaps TRBD2 as D (6 bases). CDR1 SGHRS and CDR2 YFSETQ come from the germline V gene. Trimming removed 1 base from V and 3 bases from J, with 11 bases in between. This CDR3 contains 14 residues. Here the CDR3 DNA reads TGCGCCAGCAGCTTGCAGGGACTCAACTACGAGCAGTACTTC. This sequence encodes CASSLQGLNYEQYF.

This clonotype was seen ten or more times. V usage is TRBV30 and J usage is TRBJ1-1; D is uncertain. The CDR3 runs to 10 residues. V shed 1 base and J shed 8 bases, with 5 bases lying between them. The germline gives CDR1 GTSNPN, CDR2 SVGIG (reference sequence). The CDR3 nucleotides read TGTGCCTGGAGTGCAGGCGAAGCTTTCTTT. It is translated as CAWSAGEAFF. Using reference TRBV30 and TRBJ1-1 for the parts outside the CDR3, the full variable domain is SQTIHQWPATLVQPVGSPLSLECTVEGTSNPNLYWYRQAAGRGLQLLFYSVGIGQISSEVPQNLSASRPQDRQFILSSKKLLLSDSGFYLCAWSAGEAFFGQGTRLTVV.

This clonotype was recorded many times. The chain uses TRBV2 and TRBJ2-6, with 7 nucleotides matching TRBD1. CDR1 and CDR2 from the germline V gene are SNHLY and FYNNEI. V shed 7 bases and J 18 bases; nucleotides not matched to a gene: 9. The length of the CDR3 is 11 residues. The CDR3 sequence is CASTRDSNQTF. The CDR3 nucleotides are TGTGCCAGCACCAGGGACAGCAACCAGACTTTC.

This clonotype was recorded many times. The rearrangement joins TRBV27 to TRBJ2-7, with 11 bases that match TRBD1. The CDR3 runs to 16 residues. CDR1 and CDR2 from the germline V gene are MNHEY and SMNVEV (reference sequence). With V trimmed by 6 bases and J by 3 bases, 10 bases remained unmatched. The CDR3 coding sequence is TGTGCCAGCAGGATCGAATTCGGGACAGGGGGCTACGAGCAGTACTTC. Amino acids: CASRIEFGTGGYEQYF.

Concerning this clonotype: This may come from a read error, since a much larger clone is one base off. V is TRBV20-1 and J is TRBJ2-1; 10 nucleotides line up with TRBD2. The CDR3 spans 14 residues. Germline CDR1 and CDR2: DFQATT and SNEGSKA (reference sequence). This chain's CDR3 is CCAASGSFYNEQFF. CDR3 bases: TGCTGTGCGGCTAGCGGGAGTTTCTACAATGAGCAGTTCTTC.

Ten or more counts support this clonotype. The CDR3 protein is CASSFVGTTDRGETEAFF. The CDR3 DNA follows: TGTGCCAGCAGTTTTGTAGGGACAACGGACAGGGGTGAAACTGAAGCTTTCTTT. The chain has TRBV12-3 or TRBV12-4 and TRBJ1-1; TRBD1 aligns across 9 bases. There are 18 residues in the CDR3. Trimming removed 3 bases from V and 5 bases from J; junction bases left unmatched: 16.

The sample holds many counts of this clonotype. This chain joins TRBV9 and TRBJ2-5; 8 nucleotides agree with TRBD2. The J segment lost 4 bases and the V segment lost 3 bases, leaving 8 bases of the junction unmatched. This CDR3 is built from 15 residues. Germline assignment: CDR1 SGDLS and CDR2 YYNGEE. The CDR3 loop is CASSAGTSVGETQYF. The DNA of the CDR3 is TGTGCCAGCAGCGCCGGGACTAGTGTAGGAGAGACCCAGTACTTC.

The V gene is TRBV25-1, the J gene TRBJ2-3; 11 nucleotides line up with TRBD2. Germline assignment: CDR1 MGHDK and CDR2 SYGVNS. This CDR3 region has 11 residues. After removal of 8 bases from V and 12 bases from J, the junction contained 4 bases not matched to a gene. CDR3 sequence reads: CASLTSGVQYF. The CDR3 DNA is TGTGCCAGCTTGACTAGCGGGGTACAGTATTTT.

This clonotype was picked up many times. V is TRBV7-2 and J is TRBJ1-1; 7 bases are a match to TRBD1. V dropped 5 bases and J dropped 0; count of bases not matched to a gene: 3. The CDR3 has 14 residues. Germline CDR1 reads SGHTA; CDR2 reads FQGNSA. The CDR3 bases are TGTGCCAGCAGCCGGGACAGTATGAACACTGAAGCTTTCTTT. This gives the protein CASSRDSMNTEAFF.

This clonotype was seen at least ten times. The chain carries TRBV7-9 and TRBJ2-3, with a tentative D call TRBD2 (6 bases). V lost 6 bases and J 5 bases, leaving 15 bases between the germline ends. The CDR3 has 14 amino acids. The V gene's germline CDR1 is SEHNR and CDR2 FQNEAQ (reference sequence). The CDR3 protein is CASSRLEVVDTQYF. The CDR3 bases are TGTGCCAGCAGTCGACTAGAGGTGGTAGATACGCAGTATTTT.